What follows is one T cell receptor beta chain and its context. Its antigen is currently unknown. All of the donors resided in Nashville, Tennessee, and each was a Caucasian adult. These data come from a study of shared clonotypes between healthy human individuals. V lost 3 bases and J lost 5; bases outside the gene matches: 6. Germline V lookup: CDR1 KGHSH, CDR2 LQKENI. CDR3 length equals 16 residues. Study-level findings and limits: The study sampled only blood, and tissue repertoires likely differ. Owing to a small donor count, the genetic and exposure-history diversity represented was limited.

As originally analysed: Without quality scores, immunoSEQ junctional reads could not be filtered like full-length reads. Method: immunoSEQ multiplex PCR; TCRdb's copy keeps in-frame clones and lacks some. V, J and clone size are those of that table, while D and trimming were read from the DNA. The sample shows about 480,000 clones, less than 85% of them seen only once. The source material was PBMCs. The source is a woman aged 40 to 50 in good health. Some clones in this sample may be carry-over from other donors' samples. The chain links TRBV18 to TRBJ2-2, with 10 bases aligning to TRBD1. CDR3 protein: CASSPEGQGRTGELFF. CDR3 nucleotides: TGTGCCAGCTCACCCGAGGGACAGGGGAGGACCGGGGAGCTGTTTTTT.